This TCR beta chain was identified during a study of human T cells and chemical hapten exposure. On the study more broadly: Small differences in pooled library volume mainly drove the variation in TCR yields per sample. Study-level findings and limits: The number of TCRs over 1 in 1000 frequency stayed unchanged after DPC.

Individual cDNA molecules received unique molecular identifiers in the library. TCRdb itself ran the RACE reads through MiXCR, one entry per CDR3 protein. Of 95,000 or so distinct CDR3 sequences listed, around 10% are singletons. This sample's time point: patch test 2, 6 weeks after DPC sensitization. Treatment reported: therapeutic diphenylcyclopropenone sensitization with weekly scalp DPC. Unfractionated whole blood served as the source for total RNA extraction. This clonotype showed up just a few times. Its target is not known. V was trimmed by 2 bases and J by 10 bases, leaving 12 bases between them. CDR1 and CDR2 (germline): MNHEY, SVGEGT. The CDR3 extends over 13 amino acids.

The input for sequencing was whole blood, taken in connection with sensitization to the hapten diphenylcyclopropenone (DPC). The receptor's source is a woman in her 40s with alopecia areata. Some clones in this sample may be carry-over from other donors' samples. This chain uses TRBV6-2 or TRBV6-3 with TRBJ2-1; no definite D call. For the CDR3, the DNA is TGTGCCAGCAGTTACACAGTTGTCCGCGAGCAGTTCTTC. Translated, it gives CASSYTVVREQFF.